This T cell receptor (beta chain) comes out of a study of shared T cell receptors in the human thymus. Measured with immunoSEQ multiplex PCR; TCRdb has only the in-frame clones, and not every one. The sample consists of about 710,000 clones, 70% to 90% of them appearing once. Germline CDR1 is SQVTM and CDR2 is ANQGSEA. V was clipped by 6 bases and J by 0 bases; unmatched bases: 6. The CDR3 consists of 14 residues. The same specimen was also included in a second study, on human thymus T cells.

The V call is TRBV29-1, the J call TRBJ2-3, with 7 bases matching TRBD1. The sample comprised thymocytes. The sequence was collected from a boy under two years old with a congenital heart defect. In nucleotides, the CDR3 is TGCAGCGTCGTAGGGGACAGCAGCACAGATACGCAGTATTTT. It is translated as CSVVGDSSTDTQYF.